Below, one T cell receptor beta chain is given with its context. This CDR3 comprises 16 residues. From germline, CDR1 is SGHDN and CDR2 FVKESK. Trimming removed 4 bases from V and 4 bases from J; junction bases left unmatched: 10. The sample comes from a study of cytomegalovirus exposure and HLA in healthy donors. Primers for the PCR totalled 60 Vbeta and 13 Jbeta. Sequencing used immunoSEQ multiplex PCR; TCRdb keeps in-frame clones, though not all of them. The sample shows under 150,000 clones, roughly four fifths of them seen only once. The receptor was isolated from a woman aged 60 to 75 in good health and CMV-seronegative. Sequenced: PBMCs. V and J are TRBV14 and TRBJ1-2, with TRBD1 matching over 9 bases. The CDR3 loop reads CASSPTGGDPFYGYTF. The CDR3 DNA is TGTGCCAGCAGCCCGACAGGGGGGGACCCTTTCTATGGCTACACCTTC. The full variable domain, with the rest looked up from reference TRBV14 and TRBJ1-2, is EAGVTQFPSHSVIEKGQTVTLRCDPISGHDNLYWYRRVMGKEIKFLLHFVKESKQDESGMPNNRFLAERTGGTYSTLKVQPAELEDSGVYFCASSPTGGDPFYGYTFGSGTRLTVV.